What follows describes a single T cell receptor beta chain. Its antigen target is currently unknown. No much larger clonotype is one base removed from it; base qualities were not supplied. This entry is derived from a study of blood T cell repertoires in COVID-19 (dated by TCRdb to between 2020 and 2021). Background on the whole study: Samples covering the acute and convalescent phases of COVID-19 were provided by collaborators in the United States, Italy and Spain. The material from the prospective study consisted of cDNA or gDNA derived from T cells, B-cell-depleted T cells, or PBMCs. Deeply sampled blood TCRbeta repertoires from subjects exposed to, actively infected with, or recovered from COVID-19 were included in the dataset. The repertoires were released in a freely available public database intended as a resource for research on the immune response to SARS-CoV-2. Samples were obtained from the ongoing ImmuneRACE study (first 160 participants) and from roughly 1,300 subjects provided by 6 global collaborators. The sample metadata nearly always contained a de-identified subject ID, COVID-19 status, age in years and sex. Where available, HLA class I and class II types were obtained from metadata supplied by the sample provider rather than from assay-based typing.

TCRbeta CDR3 regions were amplified from genomic DNA using the immunoSEQ Assay, a bias-controlled multiplex PCR. As for the authors' bioinformatics: The number of nucleated cells in each sample was estimated by amplification of reference gene primers within the assay. To quantify the absolute abundance of each unique TCRbeta CDR3 rearrangement, sequence reads were collapsed and filtered. For each sample, productive Simpson clonality was calculated by taking the square root of Simpson's diversity index across productive rearrangements. TCRdb mirrors the immuneACCESS table, restricted to in-frame sequences. Some clones are absent from its copies; in checked studies, under half trace to an unresolved V gene, and the reason for the others is unknown. V, J and clone size derive from that table, while D and trimming were established from the DNA sequence. For this sample the table gives roughly 70,000 clones, of which 75% to 95% were detected only once. The ten largest clones capture roughly 7.2% of the sample.

Whole blood was collected in K2EDTA tubes by collaborating institutions according to the institutions' own protocols. For TCRbeta analysis, collaborators shipped samples in one of three forms: frozen whole blood, isolated PBMCs, or DNA extracted from either of those sample types. Per the germline V gene, SGHRS is the CDR1 and YFSETQ is the CDR2. V lost 4 bases and J lost 2 bases; the stretch between them is 18 bases long. The CDR3, cysteine through phenylalanine, is 16 amino acids long. The kept DNA is CDR3 alone, 48 bases in frame from the first base. Beyond this particular receptor, the publication reports: The quantity of clinical and demographic metadata differed by source and by participant and was supplied without curation.

This TCR derives from a human donor in a cohort sampled during active COVID-19. Specimen: peripheral blood. Rearrangement joined TRBV5-1 to TRBJ1-2, with no confident D gene call. The nucleotides read TGCGCCAGCAGCATGGCCGGGGAACGGGAAAACTATGGCTACACCTTC. This sequence encodes CASSMAGERENYGYTF. The reference TRBV5-1 and TRBJ1-2 proteins fill in what lies around the CDR3, so the full variable domain reads KAGVTQTPRYLIKTRGQQVTLSCSPISGHRSVSWYQQTPGQGLQFLFEYFSETQRNKGNFPGRFSGRQFSNSRSEMNVSTLELGDSALYLCASSMAGERENYGYTFGSGTRLTVV.